These T cell receptor beta chains were read from a single sample in a study of PD-1 blockade in classical Hodgkin lymphoma. Here immunoSEQ multiplex PCR was the method, and the copy in TCRdb shows in-frame clones only, minus some. There are about 13,000 clones in the sample; approximately 80% occur only once, and 16% lies in the top ten. The specimen comprised peripheral blood mononuclear cells (PBMCs), sampled before the fourth cycle of nivolumab. The receptors derive from a human donor with classical Hodgkin lymphoma. Both conserved end residues are part of each CDR3. Each record gives: clone size, D gene, J gene, V gene, CDR3 DNA, CDR3 protein. D genes are given only for firm matches. Clone size, where shown, is once, few, many, or a class for clones that have expanded.

. | . | TRBJ2-3 | TRBV6-6 | TGTGCCAGTGGGAGTACGGAAGGTAGCACAGATACGCAGTATTTT | CASGSTEGSTDTQYF
. | TRBD1 | TRBJ2-7 | TRBV5-8 | TGTGCCAGCAGCCCGGGACAGGGGGTTGGGGAGCAGTACTTC | CASSPGQGVGEQYF
. | . | TRBJ2-3 | TRBV7-9 | TGTGCCAGCAGCGTGTATAAGCACATTGGTGTGGATACGCAGTATTTT | CASSVYKHIGVDTQYF
. | TRBD1 | TRBJ2-5 | TRBV7-9 | TGTGCCAGCAGCCTAGGGACAGTGAGGTACCAAGAGACCCAGTACTTC | CASSLGTVRYQETQYF
once | . | TRBJ1-1 | TRBV28 | TGTGCCAGCAGTCTAGGGGGGCTTAACACTGAAGCTTTCTTT | CASSLGGLNTEAFF
. | . | TRBJ1-2 | TRBV30 | TGTGCCTGGAGGTCCATTGGGCCCTCTCCAAGTGGGAACTATGGCTACACCTTC | CAWRSIGPSPSGNYGYTF
. | TRBD2 | TRBJ2-3 | TRBV7-8 | TGTGCCAGCAGGTTCGAGCGGGGGGGACCCGAAGCGCAGTATTTT | CASRFERGGPEAQYF
. | . | TRBJ2-4 | TRBV6-1 | TGTGCCAGCTTAGAGGGATTAGGGTTCAACATTCAGTACTTC | CASLEGLGFNIQYF
. | TRBD1 | TRBJ1-2 | TRBV28 | TGTGCCAGCAGGTTAACACCGGACAGGGAACATGGCTACACCTTC | CASRLTPDREHGYTF
. | . | TRBJ2-7 | TRBV7-2 | TGTGCCAGCAGCTTAAGTCGCGGCAGCTCCTACGAGCAGTACTTC | CASSLSRGSSYEQYF
. | TRBD1 | TRBJ1-3 | TRBV28 | TGTGCCAGCAGCAGGGGGCCGGGAAACACCATATATTTT | CASSRGPGNTIYF
. | . | TRBJ2-7 | TRBV5-6 | TGTGCCAGCAGCTTGATGCCCAGTGGGGTTTTTGGTTACGAGCAGTACTTC | CASSLMPSGVFGYEQYF
few | . | TRBJ1-1 | TRBV7-3 | TGTGCCAGCAGCTTACTAGGGAACACTGAAGCTTTCTTT | CASSLLGNTEAFF
. | . | TRBJ2-5 | TRBV28 | TGTGCCAGCTGGGGCAGGGCAGCCAAGACCCAGTACTTC | CASWGRAAKTQYF
few | . | TRBJ2-7 | TRBV11-2 | TGTGCCAGCAGCTTAGTCAGGGGTCCACCTCCATGGGAGCAGTACTTC | CASSLVRGPPPWEQYF
. | . | TRBJ1-1 | TRBV4-3 | TGCGCCAGCAGCCAAGATACCGGCAGCGGGGCTGAAGCTTTCTTT | CASSQDTGSGAEAFF
. | TRBD1 | TRBJ1-3 | TRBV5-1 | TGCGCCAGCAGCGGGGGACAGGGGACTGGAAACACCATATATTTT | CASSGGQGTGNTIYF
. | . | TRBJ2-1 | TRBV7-9 | TGTGCCAGCAGCTTATCTCCAGCTTCCAGAGAGCAGTTCTTC | CASSLSPASREQFF
. | . | TRBJ2-2 | TRBV4-1 | TGCGCCAGCAGCCAAGGGCCCCTTCCTAGGTCCAAATTGGTGACCGGGGAGCTGTTTTTT | CASSQGPLPRSKLVTGELFF
large | . | TRBJ1-5 | TRBV6-6 | TGTGCCAGCACCCTAACAGAGAGCAATCAGCCCCAGCATTTT | CASTLTESNQPQHF
. | . | TRBJ1-3 | TRBV18 | TGTGCCAGCTCACAGGAAACAGGGTTCTCTGGAAACACCATATATTTT | CASSQETGFSGNTIYF
. | . | TRBJ1-2 | TRBV30 | TGTGCCTGGACTACCGGCGGGCTCCGGGATAACTATGGCTACACCTTC | CAWTTGGLRDNYGYTF
. | . | TRBJ2-3 | TRBV9 | TGTGCCAGCAGCGTAGCTAGCACAGATACGCAGTATTTT | CASSVASTDTQYF
. | . | TRBJ2-7 | TRBV5-1 | TGCGCCAGCAGCTTGGCCGGGGCTTCCTACGAGCAGTACTTC | CASSLAGASYEQYF
. | TRBD2 | TRBJ2-3 | TRBV7-2 | TGTGCCAGCAGCTGGAGAGCGGGAGGGGGCCAGGCAGATACGCAGTATTTT | CASSWRAGGGQADTQYF
. | . | TRBJ2-3 | TRBV16 | TGTGCCAGCAGCCAATATAAAGGGGATACGCAGTATTTT | CASSQYKGDTQYF
. | . | TRBJ1-6 | TRBV27 | TGTGCCAGCACCCGTACCGGGCCCAAAACCCCACCCCTCCACTTT | CASTRTGPKTPPLHF
. | . | TRBJ2-5 | TRBV7-9 | TGTGCCAGCAGCTCGCCTCGACAGCTAGAGACCCAGTACTTC | CASSSPRQLETQYF
. | . | TRBJ2-7 | TRBV30 | TGTGCCTGGAGTGTCGGGTCGGCTCCCTACGAGCAGTACTTC | CAWSVGSAPYEQYF
few | . | TRBJ1-2 | TRBV5-8 | TGTGCCAGCAGCCGCCCGGACGGCAACTATGGCTACACCTTC | CASSRPDGNYGYTF
. | . | TRBJ2-2 | TRBV7-9 | TGTGCCAGCAGTTACTTCACCGGGGAGCTGTTTTTT | CASSYFTGELFF
. | TRBD1 | TRBJ2-7 | TRBV18 | TGTGCCAGCTCACCAACACAGGGGGCCTCCACGGCCGAGCAGTACTTC | CASSPTQGASTAEQYF
. | . | TRBJ2-7 | TRBV27 | TGTGCCAGCACGATGGGAAGGGCAGGGTATTCCGAGCAGTACTTC | CASTMGRAGYSEQYF
once | . | TRBJ1-4 | TRBV9 | TGTGCCAGCAGCGTAGTCCACAAACTAATCGGATTGTTTTTT | CASSVVHKLIGLFF
. | . | TRBJ1-2 | TRBV4-1 | TGCGCCAGCAGCCAGCAGGGCGATTATGGCTACACCTTC | CASSQQGDYGYTF
. | TRBD2 | TRBJ2-2 | TRBV19 | TGTGCCAGTAGTGTCAGCGGGGGACTGAACACCGGGGAGCTGTTTTTT | CASSVSGGLNTGELFF
. | TRBD2 | TRBJ2-5 | TRBV6-6 | TGTGCCAGCAGTTATCTGCGGGGGGCCTACCAAGAGACCCAGTACTTC | CASSYLRGAYQETQYF
. | . | TRBJ2-3 | TRBV21-1 | TGTGCCAGCAGCAAATTAAAGGGGATCACAGATACGCAGTATTTT | CASSKLKGITDTQYF
. | . | TRBJ1-2 | TRBV7-8 | TGTGCCAGCAGCTTAGGCGGGCTCGGTGGCGGCTACACCTTC | CASSLGGLGGGYTF
. | . | TRBJ1-6 | TRBV6-1 | TGTGCCAGCGGTGGTGGAAGGGGTGCGCATTCACCCCTCCACTTT | CASGGGRGAHSPLHF
. | . | TRBJ1-1 | TRBV27 | TGTGCCAGCAGTTTATTTCTGGCCCCCCCCACTGAAGCTTTCTTT | CASSLFLAPPTEAFF
once | TRBD2 | TRBJ2-3 | TRBV27 | TGTGCCAGCAGTTTTAGCGGGGGTTTAGATACGCAGTATTTT | CASSFSGGLDTQYF
. | TRBD1 | TRBJ1-2 | TRBV4-2 | TGTGCCAGCAGCCGAGACGGACAGGCAGGCTACACCTTC | CASSRDGQAGYTF
. | . | TRBJ1-5 | TRBV19 | TGTGCCAGTAGGAGTAGCAATCAGCCCCAGCATTTT | CASRSSNQPQHF
. | . | TRBJ1-1 | TRBV5-6 | TGTGCCAGCAGCCTCATGCTAAACACTGAAGCTTTCTTT | CASSLMLNTEAFF
. | TRBD2 | TRBJ2-7 | TRBV30 | TGTGCCTGGAGTAGCGGGGCGCATTTGTACGAGCAGTACTTC | CAWSSGAHLYEQYF
. | . | TRBJ2-2 | TRBV5-1 | TGCGCCAGCAGCTTGGGGGAGATTATCGGGGAGCTGTTTTTT | CASSLGEIIGELFF
. | . | TRBJ2-7 | TRBV27 | TGTGCCAGCAGTTTAGGTGCCCCATACGAGCAGTACTTC | CASSLGAPYEQYF
. | . | TRBJ1-3 | TRBV4-3 | TGCGCCAGCAGCCAAGATTGGGGCGGAAACTCTGGAAACACCATATATTTT | CASSQDWGGNSGNTIYF